This T cell receptor beta chain was sequenced for a study of OX40 agonist ivuxolimab in advanced cancers. The study, taken as a whole, reports: The antigen specificity of the peripheral T cells (those that were expanded) was not determined. In the 0.1 to 3.0 mg/kg range, CD4+ and CD8+ blood T cells had expanded clonally by week 6. Compared with CD4+, CD8+ T cells on average had more expanded clones.

Samples were taken at baseline and on day 1 of cycles 4 and 7. Sequencing was performed with immunoSEQ multiplex PCR; in TCRdb, only in-frame clones are kept and a portion is missing. The sample carries about 59,000 clones, under 90% recorded once. A note on this clone: No antigen is known for it.

V was cut by 3 bases and J by 1 base, with 6 bases left in between. This CDR3 is built from 14 residues. In germline, CDR1 is SGHAT, CDR2 FQNNGV. Sequencing used CD4+ or CD8+ T cells sorted from blood, obtained in a trial of the OX40 agonist ivuxolimab. The rearrangement uses TRBV11-2 and TRBJ2-2, with D unclear. The source of this sequence is an adult with an advanced solid tumor such as melanoma, head and neck, liver or kidney cancer. CDR3 in amino acids: CASSFTENTGELFF. For the CDR3, the DNA is TGTGCCAGCAGCTTTACAGAGAACACCGGGGAGCTGTTTTTT. Drawing the rest from reference TRBV11-2 and TRBJ2-2, the complete variable domain is EAGVAQSPRYKIIEKRQSVAFWCNPISGHATLYWYQQILGQGPKLLIQFQNNGVVDDSQLPKDRFSAERLKGVDSTLKIQPAKLEDSAVYLCASSFTENTGELFFGEGSRLTVL.